The text below deals with one T cell receptor (beta chain). This clone occurred once. No antigen is known for it. No base quality information exists; no much larger clone differs at one position. These data come from a study of cytomegalovirus exposure and HLA in healthy donors (dated by TCRdb to 2016 to 2017). With regard to the full study: In an earlier analysis of several hundred of the donors, about 270 Gb of sequence data and 90 million to 120 million unique TCR beta sequences from about 179 million T cells were reported. An early release covering about 600 HLA-typed donors comprised approximately 300 gigabases of sequencing data and around 80 million unique TCR sequences. In the later analysis, no new phenotypic data were used to find candidate immune exposures; instead, reliance was placed on TCR beta sequences and their occurrence across donors. Every repertoire in the discovery cohort had been generated on one and the same sequencing platform. HLA typing included class I and class II loci at four-digit resolution. In a later genetic analysis, genome-wide SNP genotypes for about three fifths of the roughly 670 donors were used, and that subset was treated as a discovery cohort. In addition to the first cohort of 666 subjects, a separate validation cohort of 120 different subjects was used. On average, about 200,000 unique TCR beta nucleotide sequences were sequenced per donor among some 420 genotyped donors of the cohort, with 15% to 20% of those sequences being non-productive. Of the 398 genotyped donors, 65% to 90% were placed in the genetic ancestry cluster associated with self-reported Caucasian donors. Using immunosequencing, the study profiled T cell repertoires from 666 subjects and related those repertoires to cytomegalovirus serostatus. Donor age, sex, ethnicity and CMV serostatus were collected together with the repertoire data. The aim of the study was to test whether cataloging public T cell receptors could identify signatures of past pathogen exposure. The number of donors typed differed by locus, with roughly 620-630 for A, B, C, DRB1 and DQB1, more than 500 for DQA1, 600 to 610 for DPA1, and some 450 for DPB1. To predict cytomegalovirus infection status, the study brought together high-throughput TCR immunosequencing, statistical association of individual TCRs with disease status, and machine learning. An earlier analysis of around 580 of the donors used high-throughput TCR beta sequencing to judge whether each TCR beta V gene segment behaved as functional or pseudogenic. In a later analysis, previously published TCR beta repertoires from about 640 donors were re-analyzed and high-resolution HLA genotyping was added so that TCR occurrence patterns could be studied. Because of strong linkage in the cohort, a handful of DR-DQ haplotypes were treated as single units for association and clustering.

Libraries were constructed by the immunoSEQ multiplex PCR assay. A mixture of 60 forward primers for TCR Vbeta segments and 13 reverse primers for TCR Jbeta segments was used in the multiplex PCR. The CDR3 region of rearranged TCR beta genes was amplified from genomic DNA with a multiplex PCR assay. On the Illumina HiSeq System, the amplified TCR beta libraries were sequenced as 87-base-pair reads. For the original study's pipeline: A later analysis tallied roughly 80 million unique TCR beta chains across the 666 repertoires, and about 10 million of those chains were shared by two or more donors. A nearest-neighbor algorithm error-corrected the raw reads and collapsed the reads into unique sequences, merging closely related sequences to remove PCR and sequencing errors. V, D and J gene segments were assigned by aligning CDR3 sequences to IMGT reference sequences. For a sequence to be retained, at least a six-nucleotide match to both a V gene segment and a J gene segment was required. Rearrangements were classified as productive when the CDR3 lacked stop codons and remained in frame with V and J, and all other rearrangements were classified as non-productive. Following IMGT convention, CDR3 was defined as the stretch from the second conserved V-encoded cysteine up to the conserved J-encoded phenylalanine. In an earlier analysis of 500 to 650 of the donors, sequences lacking an unambiguous match to a single V gene segment were excluded. An earlier analysis of over 450 of the donors classified V segments as functional when productive rearrangements were above 56.7% and as segregating when the standard deviation between donors was above 5%. A statistical classification framework was built for diagnosing cytomegalovirus status from the catalog of TCR beta chain sequences. In a later analysis, V and J genes were assigned by comparing TCR nucleotide sequences against IMGT/GENE-DB human TR gene sequences. The TCRdist pipeline was used in a later analysis to assign CDR3 sequences and most-parsimonious VDJ recombination scenarios. In a later analysis, each TCR beta chain was defined by its CDR3 amino acid sequence together with its V-gene family, and reads lacking a unique V-gene family were excluded. As a way to deal with suspected cross-contamination and a sequencing artifact, a later analysis dropped 450 to 600 nucleotide sequences that were highly shared and had low generation probability. In a later analysis, a clonal expansion index was calculated for each public chain from normalized within-repertoire ranks of inferred template counts. A later analysis computed generation probabilities with a VDJ recombination model fitted to out-of-frame rearrangements, and checked the results against IGoR. Hypergeometric tests were used in a later analysis to score TCR-TCR, TCR-HLA and TCR-CMV co-occurrence, with a repertoire-size bias correction applied to the TCR pairs. To estimate false discovery rates, a later analysis permuted the HLA or CMV assignments 20 times. In a later analysis, co-occurring TCRs were grouped using DBSCAN, and TCRdist sequence similarity was added for clustering within HLA-allele-positive subsets. Co-occurrence clustering excluded repertoires with fewer than 30,000 or more than 120,000 public chains, plus five with anomalous nucleotide sharing. This immuneACCESS table, as held by TCRdb, lists in-frame sequences with V and J called but not all clones. Of the missing ones, under half trace to an unresolved V gene in checked studies; the others have no known cause. V, J and clone size are those of that table, while D and trimming were read from the DNA. Within this sample are 150,000 to 200,000 clones, with around 80% of them counted one time only. The ten largest clones add up to 11% of the sample.

The full study reports these points: A further reported finding was that TCR beta sequences accurately predicted the HLA-A and HLA-B alleles for most subjects in the first cohort. In the study, roughly 160 TCR beta chains were listed as associated with cytomegalovirus. In a later analysis, some 18,000 TCR beta sequences were associated with specific HLA alleles at a false discovery rate of 0.05. While some public TCRs were present in many individuals, most TCR sequences turned up only very rarely across donors. According to a later analysis, TCR association rates differed among HLA loci, with DRB1 alleles showing the most associated TCRs and HLA-C alleles showing the fewest. A later analysis found that most CMV-associated TCR beta chains appeared HLA-restricted, with HLA associations seemingly driven largely by CMV exposure. Assigning TCR associations to individual alleles was difficult when HLA alleles, especially DR and DQ, strongly co-occurred. It was suggested by the authors that the approach could potentially be generalized to other disease states and immunological phenotypes. Immune exposure information for the cohort was limited to CMV serostatus. The presence/absence analyses assumed that sequencing depth was roughly uniform across donors, and that assumption may not be true. Because counts were too low, some 17 rarely observed V segments, including chromosome 9 orphons, were left out of the earlier analysis of some 600 of the donors. The cohort was sequenced for TCR beta chains only, and without alpha or paired-chain data the features that could be detected were limited. In a later genetic analysis, fewer N-insertions in productive TCRs were reported among donors in an Asian-associated ancestry cluster than the approximately 710-donor mean. Several of the top co-occurrence clusters appeared to be linked to parvovirus B19, influenza, CMV and Epstein-Barr virus, according to a later analysis. Three of the identified cytomegalovirus-associated TCR beta chains were confirmed in vitro to be specific for cytomegalovirus antigens. Compared with equally common non-associated chains, HLA-associated TCR beta chains in a later analysis were more clonally expanded and had lower generation probabilities. The classifier was reported to diagnose cytomegalovirus status with high specificity and sensitivity in both the original cohort and the validation cohort. Broadly in line with IMGT annotations, most TCR beta V segments showed up in productive rearrangements about 90% or about 30% of the time in an earlier analysis of 450 to 750 of the donors. Because HLA typing was unavailable for some donors at each locus, only the typed subset was used in association tests. Linkage disequilibrium might explain the correlated functional status among segregating V segments, but an unknown experimental factor could not be excluded. A cluster of highly shared sequence variants was judged likely to represent a technical artifact of the sequencing pipeline. In a later genetic analysis, a missense DCLRE1C variant was associated with V-gene and J-gene trimming of TCR beta chains, and the association was replicated in an independent cohort.

The cohort was made up of 500 to 800 healthy bone marrow donors. At the time of sampling, every cohort member was nominally healthy, though immune exposures that went unrecorded were likely present. The donor was CMV seropositive and was included in the group of about 290 seropositive cohort members. Each donor provided a peripheral blood sample, and peripheral blood mononuclear cells were used for TCR beta sequencing. The Qiagen DNeasy Blood Extraction Kit was used to extract genomic DNA from the blood cell samples. Sequenced input: PBMCs. The source of this sequence is a man younger than 35 in good health and CMV-seropositive.

The CDR3 region: CSAAPAGVYNEQFF. The DNA sequence follows: TGCAGCGCCGCCCCCGCCGGGGTCTACAATGAGCAGTTCTTC. The chain is made from TRBV29-1 and TRBJ2-1, and perhaps TRBD2 as D gene, on 5 matching bases. CDR1 SQVTM and CDR2 ANQGSEA were looked up in the germline V gene. There are 14 amino acids in the CDR3, from cysteine to phenylalanine inclusive. This entry keeps only the CDR3 DNA: 42 bases, framed from base 1. The trim is 7 bases for V and 3 bases for J, with a gap of 16 bases between the germline ends.